The 21 T cell receptor beta chains below were found in one sample sequenced in a study of cytomegalovirus exposure and HLA in healthy donors. Primers for the PCR totalled 60 Vbeta and 13 Jbeta. Some clones are missing from TCRdb's copy, which holds only in-frame ones; the method was immunoSEQ multiplex PCR. The sample lists 200,000 or so clones, 76% occurring once. Sequencing was performed on PBMCs. The receptors here all came from a man aged 18 to 29 in good health and CMV-seronegative.

V is TRBV6-6 and J is TRBJ1-1; possibly TRBD1 for D (6 bases). Looked up from germline, CDR1 is MNHNY and CDR2 is SVGAGI (reference sequence). V dropped 1 base and J dropped 1 base, with 10 bases sitting between them. The CDR3 is 15 amino acids. The CDR3 nucleotides read TGTGCCAGCAGTTACTATACAGGGACGAACACTGAAGCTTTCTTT. It codes for CASSYYTGTNTEAFF.

The genes are TRBV11-2 and TRBJ2-5; D gene ambiguous. Germline V gene data show CDR1 as SGHAT and CDR2 as FQNNGV. The germline V and J ends were trimmed by 5 bases and 5 bases, with 15 bases remaining between them. The CDR3 extends over 14 amino acids. CDR3 sequence: CASSHPRSPETQYF. CDR3 bases: TGTGCCAGCAGCCACCCCCGGAGCCCGGAGACCCAGTACTTC. Variable domain in full (rest from reference TRBV11-2 and TRBJ2-5): EAGVAQSPRYKIIEKRQSVAFWCNPISGHATLYWYQQILGQGPKLLIQFQNNGVVDDSQLPKDRFSAERLKGVDSTLKIQPAKLEDSAVYLCASSHPRSPETQYFGPGTRLLVL.

The rearrangement uses TRBV19 and TRBJ2-5, with TRBD1 matching 8 bases. The CDR3 sequence is 15 residues long. With 1 base clipped from V and 5 bases from J, the junction kept 6 bases outside the gene matches. CDR1 LNHDA and CDR2 SQIVND come from the germline V gene (reference sequence). The CDR3 sequence is CASSIGAGGRETQYF. The DNA of the CDR3 is TGTGCCAGTAGTATAGGGGCAGGGGGCCGGGAGACCCAGTACTTC.

V usage is TRBV7-9 and J usage is TRBJ2-3, with TRBD1 identical over 10 bases. The CDR3 totals 16 residues. Germline V gene lookup returns CDR1 SEHNR and CDR2 FQNEAQ (reference sequence). V lost 5 bases and J lost 6; bases outside the gene matches: 11. The CDR3 DNA is TGTGCCAGCAGCCCCAGACCGGGACAGGGGAGGGATACGCAGTATTTT. This sequence encodes CASSPRPGQGRDTQYF.

The chain joins TRBV2 to TRBJ2-7; 7 nucleotides agree with TRBD1. Germline V gene lookup returns CDR1 SNHLY and CDR2 FYNNEI. CDR3 length equals 15 residues. With V trimmed by 2 bases and J by 4 bases, 8 bases remained unmatched. CDR3 sequence reads: CASSEYGTVSYEQYF. CDR3 coding DNA: TGTGCCAGCAGTGAATATGGGACAGTCTCTTACGAGCAGTACTTC.

This clone occurred a few times. V gene TRBV5-1 combines with J gene TRBJ2-3; weak D call: TRBD2 (6 bases). Germline V gene lookup returns CDR1 SGHRS and CDR2 YFSETQ. This CDR3 has 15 amino acids. The V end was cut by 0 bases, the J end by 7 bases, with 15 bases between. CDR3 residues: CASSLGTPRGNTQYF. The CDR3 coding sequence is TGCGCCAGCAGCTTGGGGACCCCACGGGGGAATACGCAGTATTTT.

The gene calls are TRBV7-6 and TRBJ1-3; TRBD1 is a possible D gene (6 bases). CDR1 is SGHVS and CDR2 is FNYEAQ in the germline V gene. The CDR3 is 16 amino acids. Trimming stripped 5 bases from V and 0 bases from J, with 14 bases between. CDR3 bases: TGTGCCAGCAGCGCTGGGGGGGCCTTCTCTGGAAACACCATATATTTT. Translating it yields CASSAGGAFSGNTIYF.

This chain joins TRBV7-9 and TRBJ1-4; TRBD1 aligns across 11 bases. The germline V gene has CDR1 SEHNR and CDR2 FQNEAQ (reference sequence). The V and J ends lost 6 bases and 10 bases, in that order; junction bases with no gene match: 7. CDR3 length: 14 amino acids. The CDR3 nucleotides read TGTGCCAGCAGAGATTTGGGACAGGGGGGAAAACTGTTTTTT. This encodes CASRDLGQGGKLFF.

As regards this clone: At one of its ends the junction is not consistent with the germline gene, which may arise from a read error. V is TRBV7-9 and J is TRBJ2-5, with no clear D. Germline CDR1 and CDR2: SEHNR and FQNEAQ (reference sequence). The CDR3 runs 13 residues. Here the CDR3 reads CSSSLAGQETQYF. The CDR3 coding sequence is TGTTCCAGCAGCTTAGCCGGTCAAGAGACCCAGTACTTC.

The rearrangement joins TRBV9 to TRBJ2-1, with 9 bases identical to TRBD2. Germline V gives CDR1 SGDLS, CDR2 YYNGEE. J was trimmed by 7 bases and V by 3 bases; bases with no gene match: 2. This CDR3 is built from 13 residues. The CDR3: CASSAAGGNEQFF. The CDR3 DNA sequence: TGTGCCAGCAGCGCTGCGGGAGGGAATGAGCAGTTCTTC.

This clone was counted once. The rearrangement joins TRBV9 to TRBJ2-7; D may be TRBD2 (6 bases). The CDR3 has 15 amino acids. The germline V and J ends were trimmed by 4 bases and 0 bases, with 14 bases remaining between them. Germline CDR1 SGDLS, CDR2 YYNGEE. CDR3 region: CASSPWDLPSYEQYF. The CDR3 coding sequence is TGTGCCAGCAGCCCTTGGGACTTACCCTCCTACGAGCAGTACTTC.

This chain joins TRBV18 and TRBJ2-2; no clear D. V was clipped by 2 bases and J by 1 base, with 5 bases between them. CDR3 length: 14 amino acids. CDR1 is KGHSH and CDR2 is LQKENI in the germline V gene. CDR3 nucleotide sequence: TGTGCCAGCTCACCATGGAGGAACACCGGGGAGCTGTTTTTT. Encoded protein: CASSPWRNTGELFF.

This chain joins TRBV27 and TRBJ2-1; possibly TRBD1 for D (5 bases). V lost 10 bases and J lost 0, with 13 bases in between. CDR3 length: 14 amino acids. Germline V gene data show CDR1 as MNHEY and CDR2 as SMNVEV (reference sequence). This CDR3 is CATSQGTSYNEQFF. The DNA of the CDR3 is TGTGCCACCTCGCAGGGTACCTCCTACAATGAGCAGTTCTTC.

This chain joins TRBV28 and TRBJ1-1; TRBD1 matches 10 bases. Losses at the gene ends were 6 bases for V and 3 bases for J; bases not matched to a gene: 7. Germline V CDR1 and CDR2: MDHEN, SYDVKM. This CDR3 region has 15 residues. CDR3 protein: CASSQRQGADTEAFF. As DNA, the CDR3 is TGTGCCAGCAGCCAGAGACAGGGGGCGGACACTGAAGCTTTCTTT.

This rearrangement joins TRBV29-1 to TRBJ2-7, with 10 bases identical to TRBD1. Germline V lookup: CDR1 SQVTM, CDR2 ANQGSEA. The J segment lost 6 bases and the V segment lost 6 bases, leaving 5 bases of the junction unmatched. The CDR3 has 12 residues. The CDR3 region has the DNA TGCAGCGTAGTGACAGGGGGCGTCGAGCAGTACTTC. It yields the protein CSVVTGGVEQYF.

The CDR3 DNA reads as TGTGCCACCAAGATTTCTAGCGGCGGGGACGAGCAGTACTTC. Translated, it gives CATKISSGGDEQYF. The rearrangement joins TRBV28 to TRBJ2-7, with 7 bases that match TRBD2. CDR1 MDHEN and CDR2 SYDVKM come from the germline V gene. The CDR3 runs 14 residues. V was pared by 10 bases and J by 5 bases, with 14 bases of the junction left unmatched. The full variable domain, in which reference TRBV28 and TRBJ2-7 provide the parts outside the CDR3, is DVKVTQSSRYLVKRTGEKVFLECVQDMDHENMFWYRQDPGLGLRLIYFSYDVKMKEKGDIPEGYSVSREKKERFSLILESASTNQTSMYLCATKISSGGDEQYFGPGTRLTVT.

V gene TRBV25-1 combines with J gene TRBJ2-5, with D possibly matching TRBD2 (5 bases). The DNA end lines up better with TRBJ2-7; the J call may be wrong. Germline V lookup: CDR1 MGHDK, CDR2 SYGVNS. There are 12 residues in the CDR3. CDR3 protein: CASSGLAAEQYF. CDR3 nucleotides: TGTGCCAGCAGTGGGCTAGCTGCCGAGCAGTACTTC.

The chain carries TRBV5-4 and TRBJ1-1, with 9 bases lining up with TRBD1. The germline V gene has CDR1 SGHNT and CDR2 YYREEE (reference sequence). The CDR3 has 13 residues. V dropped 3 bases and J dropped 5; count of bases not matched to a gene: 2. The CDR3, as DNA: TGTGCCAGCAGCTACGGACAGGGGACTGAAGCTTTCTTT. Protein: CASSYGQGTEAFF.

V is TRBV28 and J is TRBJ1-4; D uncertain. This CDR3 has 15 residues. The germline V gene encodes CDR1 MDHEN and CDR2 SYDVKM. V was cut by 5 bases and J by 3 bases, with 13 bases left in between. The CDR3 reads CASSLRRLSNEKLFF. CDR3 sequence (DNA): TGTGCCAGCAGTCTGCGGAGGTTGTCTAATGAAAAACTGTTTTTT.

The J gene is TRBJ1-4, the V gene TRBV5-1; D is perhaps TRBD1 (5 bases). The length of the CDR3 is 15 residues. Per germline, CDR1 SGHRS and CDR2 YFSETQ. Trimming left V 4 bases short and J 6 bases short, with 16 bases between. The CDR3 nucleotides are TGCGCCAGCAGCCCTCACCGGGACTGGGATGAAAAACTGTTTTTT. Residues: CASSPHRDWDEKLFF.

V gene TRBV10-2 combines with J gene TRBJ2-7; 12 bases align to TRBD2. This CDR3 is 16 amino acids long. CDR1 is WSHSY, CDR2 SAAADI, per germline. After removal of 8 bases from V and 6 bases from J, the junction contained 14 bases not matched to a gene. The CDR3 region is CASPRLAGVPFGEQYF. CDR3 nucleotides: TGCGCCAGCCCTCGACTAGCGGGAGTTCCCTTCGGCGAGCAGTACTTC.